This TCR beta chain is drawn from a study of cytomegalovirus exposure and HLA in healthy donors. 60 Vbeta and 13 Jbeta primers were used in PCR. Method: immunoSEQ multiplex PCR; TCRdb's copy keeps in-frame clones and lacks some. Here the sample spans some 120,000 clones, 80% being singletons. This CDR3 region has 14 residues. V lost 4 bases and J lost 2, with 13 bases in between. The germline V gene has CDR1 SGHDT and CDR2 YYEEEE. The source material was PBMCs. The V gene is TRBV5-6, the J gene TRBJ2-7; D may be TRBD1 (5 bases). The receptor comes from a man aged 25 to 40 in good health and CMV-seropositive. The CDR3 DNA reads as TGTGCCAGCAGCCGTAGACAGTCAGCCTACGAGCAGTACTTC. It encodes CASSRRQSAYEQYF.